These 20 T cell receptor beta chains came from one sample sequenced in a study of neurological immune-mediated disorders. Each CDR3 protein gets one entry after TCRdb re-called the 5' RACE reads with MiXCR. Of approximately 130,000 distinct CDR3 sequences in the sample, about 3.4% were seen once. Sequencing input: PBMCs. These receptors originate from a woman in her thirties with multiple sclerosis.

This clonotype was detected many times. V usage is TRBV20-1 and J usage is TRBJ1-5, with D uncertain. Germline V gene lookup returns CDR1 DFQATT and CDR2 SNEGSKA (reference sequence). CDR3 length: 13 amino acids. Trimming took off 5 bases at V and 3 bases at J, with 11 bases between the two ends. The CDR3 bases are TGCAGTGCTGTTGGACCCACCAATCAGCCCCAGCATTTT. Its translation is CSAVGPTNQPQHF.

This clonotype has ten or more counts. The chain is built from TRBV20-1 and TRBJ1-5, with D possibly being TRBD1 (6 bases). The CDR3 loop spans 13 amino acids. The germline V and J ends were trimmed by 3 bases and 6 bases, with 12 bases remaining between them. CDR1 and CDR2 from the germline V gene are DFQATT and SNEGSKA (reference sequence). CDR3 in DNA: TGCAGTGCTAGGGCCGGGGGCAGTCAGCCCCAGCATTTT. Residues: CSARAGGSQPQHF.

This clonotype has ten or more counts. The CDR3 region has the DNA TGTGCCAGCAGGTGGACAGGGGGAGTCTATGGCTACACCTTC. This codes for CASRWTGGVYGYTF. The chain links TRBV12-3 or TRBV12-4 to TRBJ1-2; TRBD1 aligns across 10 bases. The CDR3 has 14 residues. V lost 6 bases, J lost 4 bases, and 5 bases stayed unmatched.

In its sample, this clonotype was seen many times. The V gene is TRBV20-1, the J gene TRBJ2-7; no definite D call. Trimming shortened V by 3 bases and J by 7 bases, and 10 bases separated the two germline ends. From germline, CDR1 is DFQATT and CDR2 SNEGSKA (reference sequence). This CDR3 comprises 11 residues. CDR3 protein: CSARATSEQYF. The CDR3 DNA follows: TGCAGTGCTAGGGCCACGTCTGAGCAGTACTTC.

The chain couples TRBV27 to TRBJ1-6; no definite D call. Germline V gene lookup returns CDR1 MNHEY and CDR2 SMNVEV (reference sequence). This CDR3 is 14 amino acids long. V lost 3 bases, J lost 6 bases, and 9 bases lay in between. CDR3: CASSFFGGNSPLHF. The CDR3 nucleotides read TGTGCCAGCAGTTTTTTTGGCGGTAATTCACCCCTCCACTTT.

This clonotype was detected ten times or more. CDR3 DNA: TGTGCCAGCAGCCGATCCCTAGCGGGAGATATCACCGGGGAGCTGTTTTTT. The encoded protein is CASSRSLAGDITGELFF. The chain recombines TRBV7-9 with TRBJ2-2, with TRBD2 identical over 10 bases. Trimming at V came to 5 bases and at J to 4 bases, leaving 10 bases not matched to a gene. This CDR3 is 17 amino acids long. The germline V gene has CDR1 SEHNR and CDR2 FQNEAQ (reference sequence). Looking up the rest from reference TRBV7-9 and TRBJ2-2 gives the full variable domain: DTGVSQNPRHKITKRGQNVTFRCDPISEHNRLYWYRQTLGQGPEFLTYFQNEAQLEKSRLLSDRFSAERPKGSFSTLEIQRTEQGDSAMYLCASSRSLAGDITGELFFGEGSRLTVL.

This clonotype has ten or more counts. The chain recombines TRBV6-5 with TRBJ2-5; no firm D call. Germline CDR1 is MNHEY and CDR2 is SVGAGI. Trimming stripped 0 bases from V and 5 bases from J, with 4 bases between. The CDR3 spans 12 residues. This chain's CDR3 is CASSYSTETQYF. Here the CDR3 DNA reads TGTGCCAGCAGTTACTCCACGGAGACCCAGTACTTC.

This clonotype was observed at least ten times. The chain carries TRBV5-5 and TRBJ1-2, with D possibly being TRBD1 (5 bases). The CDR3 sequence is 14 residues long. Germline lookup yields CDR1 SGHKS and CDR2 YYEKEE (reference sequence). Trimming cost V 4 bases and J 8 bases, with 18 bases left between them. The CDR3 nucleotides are TGTGCCAGCAGCGGACTCGGGGGATGGCGAGGCTACACCTTC. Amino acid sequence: CASSGLGGWRGYTF.

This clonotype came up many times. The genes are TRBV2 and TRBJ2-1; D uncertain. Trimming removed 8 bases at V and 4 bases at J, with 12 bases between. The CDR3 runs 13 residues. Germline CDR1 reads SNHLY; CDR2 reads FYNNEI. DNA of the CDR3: TGTGCCAGCCTGGCCCTAGTATACAATGAGCAGTTCTTC. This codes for CASLALVYNEQFF.

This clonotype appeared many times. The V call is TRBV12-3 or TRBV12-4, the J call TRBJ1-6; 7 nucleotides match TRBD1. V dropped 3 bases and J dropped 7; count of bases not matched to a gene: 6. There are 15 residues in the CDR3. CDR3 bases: TGTGCCAGCAGTTTTTGGACAGGACCCAATTCACCCCTCCACTTT. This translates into CASSFWTGPNSPLHF.

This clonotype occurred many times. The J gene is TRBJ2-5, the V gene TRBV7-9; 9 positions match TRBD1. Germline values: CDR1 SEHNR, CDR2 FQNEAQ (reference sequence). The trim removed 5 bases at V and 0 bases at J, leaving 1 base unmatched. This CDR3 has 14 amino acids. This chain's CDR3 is CASSRDRDQETQYF. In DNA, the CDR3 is TGTGCCAGCAGCCGGGACAGGGACCAAGAGACCCAGTACTTC.

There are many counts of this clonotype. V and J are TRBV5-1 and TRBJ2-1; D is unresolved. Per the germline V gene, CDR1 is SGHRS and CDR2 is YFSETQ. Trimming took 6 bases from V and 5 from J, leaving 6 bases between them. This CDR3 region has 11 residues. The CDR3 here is CASTGDNEQFF. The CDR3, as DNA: TGCGCCAGCACAGGAGACAATGAGCAGTTCTTC.

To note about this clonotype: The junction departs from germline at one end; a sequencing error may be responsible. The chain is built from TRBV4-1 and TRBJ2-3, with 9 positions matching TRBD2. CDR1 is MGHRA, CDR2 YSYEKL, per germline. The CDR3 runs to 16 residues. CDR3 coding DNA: TGCTCCAGCAGCCGGGAACTTAGCGGGAGCGCAGATACGCAGTATTTT. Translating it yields CSSSRELSGSADTQYF.

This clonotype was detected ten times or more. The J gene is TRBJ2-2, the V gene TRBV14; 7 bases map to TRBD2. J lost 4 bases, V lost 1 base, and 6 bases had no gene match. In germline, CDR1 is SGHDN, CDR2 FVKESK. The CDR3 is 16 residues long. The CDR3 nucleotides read TGTGCCAGCAGCCAAGTCGGGGGGAGTGGCACCGGGGAGCTGTTTTTT. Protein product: CASSQVGGSGTGELFF.

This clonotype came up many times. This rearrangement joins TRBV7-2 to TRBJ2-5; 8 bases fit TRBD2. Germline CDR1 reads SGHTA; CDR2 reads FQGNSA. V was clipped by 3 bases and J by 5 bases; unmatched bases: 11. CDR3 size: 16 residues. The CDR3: CASSLTPGGRRETQYF. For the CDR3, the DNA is TGTGCCAGCAGCTTGACACCGGGGGGGCGACGTGAGACCCAGTACTTC.

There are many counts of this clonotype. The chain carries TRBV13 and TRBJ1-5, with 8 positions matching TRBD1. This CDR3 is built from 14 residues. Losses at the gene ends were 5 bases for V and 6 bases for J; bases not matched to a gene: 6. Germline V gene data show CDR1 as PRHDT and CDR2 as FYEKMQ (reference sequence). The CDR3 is CASSAGTGSQPQHF. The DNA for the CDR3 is TGTGCCAGCAGCGCCGGGACAGGCAGTCAGCCCCAGCATTTT. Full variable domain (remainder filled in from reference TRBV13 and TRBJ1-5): AAGVIQSPRHLIKEKRETATLKCYPIPRHDTVYWYQQGPGQDPQFLISFYEKMQSDKGSIPDRFSAQQFSDYHSELNMSSLELGDSALYFCASSAGTGSQPQHFGDGTRLSIL.

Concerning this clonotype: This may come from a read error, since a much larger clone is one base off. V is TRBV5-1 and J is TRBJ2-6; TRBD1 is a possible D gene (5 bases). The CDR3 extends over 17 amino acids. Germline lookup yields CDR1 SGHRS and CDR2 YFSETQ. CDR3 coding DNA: TGCGCCAGCAGCTTGGTCGAGGCCCTCTCTGGGGCCAAAGTCCTGACTTTC. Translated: CASSLVEALSGAKVLTF.

In DNA form, the CDR3 reads TGTGCCAGCAGTTTACGCAGGTACGAGCAGTACTTC. This encodes CASSLRRYEQYF. The chain couples TRBV12-3 or TRBV12-4 to TRBJ2-7, with D uncertain. CDR3 length: 12 residues. Trimming took 2 bases from V and 4 from J, leaving 6 bases between them.

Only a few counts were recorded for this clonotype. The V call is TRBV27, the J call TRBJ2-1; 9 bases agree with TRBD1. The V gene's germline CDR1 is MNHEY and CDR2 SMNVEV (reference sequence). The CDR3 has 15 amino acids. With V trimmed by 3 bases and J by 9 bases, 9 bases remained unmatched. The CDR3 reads CASSFLGQGKREQFF. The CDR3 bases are TGTGCCAGCAGTTTTCTAGGACAGGGGAAACGTGAGCAGTTCTTC.

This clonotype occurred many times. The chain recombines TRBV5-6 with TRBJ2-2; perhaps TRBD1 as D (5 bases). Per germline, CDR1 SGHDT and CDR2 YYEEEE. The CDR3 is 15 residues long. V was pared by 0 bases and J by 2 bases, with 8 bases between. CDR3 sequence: CASSLEQENTGELFF. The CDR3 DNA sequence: TGTGCCAGCAGCTTGGAACAGGAAAACACCGGGGAGCTGTTTTTT.